In its sample, the clone carrying this TCR beta chain was seen once. The antigen is unknown. A second about 6 to 12 cycle PCR used barcoded and J-beta primers. Through a template-switch adaptor with 12 random nucleotides, each cDNA molecule received a tag. TCRdb reprocessed the 5' RACE reads via MiXCR and lists one record per CDR3 protein. The profile shows around 600,000 distinct CDR3 sequences, around half of them singletons. The ends lost 6 bases at V and 13 bases at J; junction bases unmatched: 6. This CDR3 is 12 amino acids long. The sample comes from a study of blood T cells in healthy people across ages. Overall study findings and caveats: Possibly, changes in expanded clonotypes were confounded because donor CMV status was unknown.

The donors, all healthy, were Caucasians living in Russia, aged roughly 6 to 90. At least 5 micrograms of total RNA were extracted per sample. V gene TRBV12-3 or TRBV12-4 combines with J gene TRBJ2-4, with 10 nucleotides matching TRBD2. The receptor was isolated from an elderly man in good health. What was sequenced was blood. In nucleotides, the CDR3 is TGTGCCAGCAGCGGGACTAGCGATCCCCAGTACTTC. Translated: CASSGTSDPQYF.